Presented here are 21 T cell receptor beta chains from one specimen sequenced in a study of blood T cell repertoires in COVID-19. Only in-frame clones appear in the TCRdb table, and some are missing; sequencing was by immunoSEQ multiplex PCR. The sample has under 300,000 clones; around 81% are singletons. Material: PBMCs or T cells enriched from blood (not recorded which). The receptors were sampled from a man over 45 who had recovered from COVID-19.

The gene calls are TRBV12-3 or TRBV12-4 and TRBJ2-1, with a tentative D call TRBD1 (8 bases). The germline V and J ends were trimmed by 4 bases and 7 bases, with 11 bases remaining between them. The CDR3 covers 13 residues. CDR3 DNA: TGTGCCAGCAGTTCACAGGGGGGGAATGAGCAGTTCTTC. This translates into CASSSQGGNEQFF.

The chain has TRBV15 and TRBJ1-1; weak D call: TRBD1 (5 bases). Trimming left V 1 base short and J 11 bases short, with 14 bases between. The CDR3 sequence is 13 residues long. Per germline, CDR1 LNHNV and CDR2 YYDKDF (reference sequence). CDR3 sequence (DNA): TGTGCCACCAGCAGAGTAGGGGCGGCGCCCGCTTTCTTT. Residues: CATSRVGAAPAFF.

The chain employs TRBV7-9 and TRBJ2-1, with D perhaps TRBD1 (5 bases). Germline CDR1 and CDR2: SEHNR and FQNEAQ (reference sequence). The CDR3 is 12 amino acids. Trimming took 6 bases from V and 4 from J, leaving 7 bases between them. The CDR3 reads CASSYRYNEQFF. As DNA, the CDR3 is TGTGCCAGCAGTTACAGGTACAATGAGCAGTTCTTC.

The chain couples TRBV4-3 to TRBJ2-2, with a tentative D call TRBD2 (6 bases). This CDR3 region has 18 residues. Germline CDR1 is LGHNA and CDR2 is YSLEER. V was clipped by 1 base and J by 6 bases, with 21 bases between them. The CDR3 region is CASSQVAAENRRAGELFF. For the CDR3, the DNA is TGCGCCAGCAGCCAAGTAGCGGCGGAGAACAGAAGGGCCGGGGAGCTGTTTTTT.

The genes are TRBV5-1 and TRBJ2-7; no firm D call. Looked up from germline, CDR1 is SGHRS and CDR2 is YFSETQ. Trimming took 0 bases from V and 2 from J, leaving 6 bases between them. The CDR3 is 13 amino acids. The CDR3 DNA sequence: TGCGCCAGCAGCTTGGACATCGCCTACGAGCAGTACTTC. Its protein product is CASSLDIAYEQYF.

The V gene is TRBV7-9, the J gene TRBJ1-5; maybe TRBD1 (5 bases). The CDR3 consists of 13 residues. CDR1 is SEHNR and CDR2 is FQNEAQ in the germline V gene (reference sequence). V was trimmed by 0 bases and J by 7 bases, leaving 7 bases between them. The CDR3 is CASSLAGEQPQHF. In DNA, the CDR3 is TGTGCCAGCAGCTTAGCAGGGGAACAGCCCCAGCATTTT.

The gene calls are TRBV7-9 and TRBJ1-2, with 7 bases matching TRBD1. The V and J ends lost 4 bases and 1 base, in that order; junction bases with no gene match: 15. The CDR3 spans 18 residues. The germline V gene has CDR1 SEHNR and CDR2 FQNEAQ (reference sequence). CDR3 DNA sequence: TGTGCCAGCAGCTCAGAGGGGACAGTCCGTCCAATTAACTATGGCTACACCTTC. This encodes CASSSEGTVRPINYGYTF.

The V and J genes are TRBV7-2 and TRBJ1-3; D may be TRBD1 (5 bases). Trimming cost V 2 bases and J 2 bases, with 16 bases left between them. The CDR3 covers 17 residues. Per the germline V gene, CDR1 is SGHTA and CDR2 is FQGNSA. The CDR3 bases are TGTGCCAGCAGCTTATCCCGACCAGGGACTACTGGAAACACCATATATTTT. It translates to CASSLSRPGTTGNTIYF. The full variable domain, with the rest looked up from reference TRBV7-2 and TRBJ1-3, is GAGVSQSPSNKVTEKGKDVELRCDPISGHTALYWYRQSLGQGLEFLIYFQGNSAPDKSGLPSDRFSAERTGGSVSTLTIQRTQQEDSAVYLCASSLSRPGTTGNTIYFGEGSWLTVV.

CDR3 DNA: TGTGCCAGCAGTTTAGGTAGCGGGGGCGATGAGCAGTTCTTC. Translating it yields CASSLGSGGDEQFF. J is TRBJ2-1 and V is TRBV27, with 9 bases that match TRBD2. CDR3 length: 14 amino acids. Germline lookup yields CDR1 MNHEY and CDR2 SMNVEV (reference sequence). J gave up 8 bases and V 2 bases, and 4 bases lay outside the gene matches.

The DNA for the CDR3 is TGTGCCAGCAGTTACTCGAGGGACAGGCCTGGGGAGCAGTACTTC. This encodes CASSYSRDRPGEQYF. This chain uses TRBV6-5 with TRBJ2-7; 8 nucleotides match TRBD1. The CDR3 is 15 residues long. V shed 0 bases, J shed 7 bases, and the junction held 8 bases outside the gene matches. Per germline, CDR1 MNHEY and CDR2 SVGAGI.

The chain joins TRBV19 to TRBJ1-1; D remains ambiguous. Germline CDR1 reads LNHDA; CDR2 reads SQIVND (reference sequence). This CDR3 comprises 16 residues. V shed 3 bases and J shed 0 bases, with 14 bases lying between them. The CDR3 sequence: CASSIAQLNMNTEAFF. In DNA form, the CDR3 reads TGTGCCAGTAGTATTGCACAGTTAAACATGAACACTGAAGCTTTCTTT.

V and J are TRBV13 and TRBJ2-7; 7 nucleotides align to TRBD2. With 1 base clipped from V and 4 bases from J, the junction kept 4 bases outside the gene matches. CDR1 is PRHDT, CDR2 FYEKMQ, per germline (reference sequence). This CDR3 region has 14 residues. CDR3 protein: CASSLERGSYEQYF. The CDR3, as DNA: TGTGCCAGCAGCTTAGAGCGGGGAAGTTACGAGCAGTACTTC.

The CDR3 loop is CASSRGRNEKLFF. CDR3 DNA sequence: TGTGCCAGCTCACGCGGGCGAAATGAAAAACTGTTTTTT. The rearrangement joins TRBV18 to TRBJ1-4; D remains ambiguous. Trimming took off 4 bases at V and 5 bases at J, with 8 bases between the two ends. The CDR3 spans 13 residues. The germline V gene has CDR1 KGHSH and CDR2 LQKENI.

The chain employs TRBV7-8 and TRBJ1-2; TRBD1 aligns across 7 bases. Per the germline V gene, CDR1 is SGHVS and CDR2 is FQNEAQ. Unmatched junction bases numbered 8, after V lost 5 bases and J lost 5 bases. This CDR3 is built from 14 residues. CDR3 DNA: TGTGCCAGCAGCCCGGGGACAGTCCAGTATGGCTACACCTTC. This codes for CASSPGTVQYGYTF.

The rearrangement joins TRBV12-3 or TRBV12-4 to TRBJ1-1; D is unresolved. CDR3 length: 11 amino acids. The V gene lost 7 bases and the J gene lost 2 bases, with 5 bases spanning the gap. CDR3 amino acids: CASTLNTEAFF. The CDR3 DNA reads TGTGCCAGCACCCTCAACACTGAAGCTTTCTTT.

In this sample, this clone turned up once. V usage is TRBV10-3 and J usage is TRBJ2-5; the D is unclear. V was cut by 0 bases and J by 2 bases, with 7 bases left in between. CDR3 length: 14 residues. Germline-derived CDR1 and CDR2 are ENHRY and SYGVKD. CDR3 loop: CAISESASQETQYF. CDR3 nucleotides: TGTGCCATCAGTGAGTCGGCTAGTCAAGAGACCCAGTACTTC.

The V gene is TRBV28, the J gene TRBJ1-5, with D uncertain. Germline CDR1 reads MDHEN; CDR2 reads SYDVKM. The germline V and J ends were trimmed by 8 bases and 11 bases, with 16 bases remaining between them. The CDR3 extends over 12 amino acids. CDR3 nucleotide sequence: TGTGCCAGCGCTCTAATGTTTGAGGCCCAGCATTTT. It encodes CASALMFEAQHF.

The chain links TRBV6-5 to TRBJ2-3, with a tentative D call TRBD2 (6 bases). The CDR3 runs to 15 residues. Trimming took off 5 bases at V and 6 bases at J, with 18 bases between the two ends. Germline CDR1 and CDR2: MNHEY and SVGAGI. The CDR3 region is CASSPMGGGRDTQYF. As DNA, the CDR3 is TGTGCCAGCAGTCCTATGGGGGGTGGGAGGGATACGCAGTATTTT.

This clone was seen more than once but under ten times. The chain couples TRBV11-3 to TRBJ2-7; 7 bases are shared with TRBD1. Germline CDR1 is SGHNT and CDR2 is YENEEA. Trimming removed 10 bases from V and 1 base from J; junction bases left unmatched: 7. This CDR3 spans 13 amino acids. The CDR3, as DNA: TGTGCCACCCGACAGGGTGGGTCCTACGAGCAGTACTTC. Protein sequence: CATRQGGSYEQYF.

The V and J genes are TRBV4-1 and TRBJ2-7; possible D gene TRBD2, 6 bases. The germline gives CDR1 MGHRA, CDR2 YSYEKL. The CDR3 consists of 15 residues. V lost 5 bases and J lost 7, with 21 bases in between. The CDR3 sequence: CASSAPGLETREQYF. DNA of the CDR3: TGCGCCAGCAGCGCACCGGGACTGGAAACGAGGGAGCAGTACTTC.

The V call is TRBV21-1, the J call TRBJ2-1; the table's D gene call, TRBD2, was not cross checked with the DNA. TRBV21-1 is termed a pseudogene. The CDR3 is 14 residues long. The CDR3 DNA reads TGTGCCAGCAGCAAGGGGGGGGATTACAATGAGCAGTTCTTC. Its protein is CASSKGGDYNEQFF.